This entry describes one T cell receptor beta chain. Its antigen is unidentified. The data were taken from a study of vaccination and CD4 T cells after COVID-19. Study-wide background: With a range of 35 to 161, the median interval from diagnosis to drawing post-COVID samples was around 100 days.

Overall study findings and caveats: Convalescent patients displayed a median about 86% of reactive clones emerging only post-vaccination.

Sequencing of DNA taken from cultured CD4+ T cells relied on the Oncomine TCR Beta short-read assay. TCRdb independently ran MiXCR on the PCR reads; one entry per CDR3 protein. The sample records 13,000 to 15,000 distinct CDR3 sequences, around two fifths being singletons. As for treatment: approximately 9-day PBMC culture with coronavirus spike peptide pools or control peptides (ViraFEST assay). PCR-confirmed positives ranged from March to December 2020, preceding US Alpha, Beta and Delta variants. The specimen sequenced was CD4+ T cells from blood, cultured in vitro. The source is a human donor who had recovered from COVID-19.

The CDR3 here is CASTTGQGLTEAFF. The CDR3 coding sequence is TGTGCCAGCACCACAGGACAGGGGCTCACTGAAGCTTTCTTT. The chain combines TRBV6-1 with TRBJ1-1; 9 bases line up with TRBD1. The CDR3 is made up of 14 amino acids. The germline CDR1 and CDR2 sequences are MNHNS and SASEGT. The ends lost 7 bases at V and 4 bases at J; junction bases unmatched: 7.